This T cell receptor (beta chain) was retrieved from a study of blood T cell repertoires in COVID-19. This clone was observed once. Sequenced by immunoSEQ multiplex PCR; TCRdb stores in-frame clones only, minus some. The profile shows 120,000 to 150,000 clones, roughly 84% of them singletons. The germline V gene encodes CDR1 MNHEY and CDR2 SMNVEV (reference sequence). Deletions cut 3 bases from V and 9 bases from J, with 21 bases between. CDR3 size: 16 residues. The chain joins TRBV27 to TRBJ2-1, with D perhaps matching TRBD1 (5 bases). The sample was PBMCs or T cells enriched from blood (not recorded which). The receptor was isolated from a woman aged 45-59 years who had been exposed to COVID-19. The CDR3 nucleotides are TGTGCCAGCAGTTTGACTGCGGACACCTCGTTAGGTGAGCAGTTCTTC. Its translation is CASSLTADTSLGEQFF.